This TCR beta chain was found in a study of OX40 agonist ivuxolimab in advanced cancers. Study at large: Therapy given before enrollment (anti-PD-1, anti-PD-L1 or anti-CTLA-4) was allowed, and 40% to 50% had some.

Study results and limitations: Patients who responded partially at 0.1-3.0 mg/kg showed clonal expansion ranking among the lowest.

CDR1 and CDR2 (germline): WNHNN, SYGVQD (reference sequence). V lost 0 bases to trimming and J lost 7 bases; unmatched junction nucleotides: 5. There are 15 residues in the CDR3. Comments on this clone: Its antigen is unidentified.

Sequenced by immunoSEQ multiplex PCR; TCRdb stores in-frame clones only, minus some. The sample holds about 82,000 clones; approximately 89% are singletons and the top ten take less than 2.5%. Sample: CD4+ or CD8+ T cells sorted from blood, taken in a trial of the OX40 agonist ivuxolimab. The V gene is TRBV10-1, the J gene TRBJ2-1, with 8 nucleotides matching TRBD1. This clonotype originated in an adult with an advanced solid tumor such as melanoma, head and neck, liver or kidney cancer. CDR3 loop: CASSESRTGRNEQFF. The CDR3 nucleotides read TGCGCCAGCAGTGAGTCGAGGACAGGGAGGAATGAGCAGTTCTTC.